This T cell receptor (beta chain) derives from a study of CD8+ T cells in alopecia areata. This sample's treatment: oral pan-JAK inhibitor, 5-10 mg twice daily. The germline V gene encodes CDR1 MNHEY and CDR2 SVGAGI. The CDR3 is 13 amino acids. V gave up 3 bases and J gave up 8 bases, with 13 bases separating them. RNA was isolated and reverse transcribed to cDNA, the sequencing template. Repertoires were generated with immunoSEQ multiplex PCR, while TCRdb's copy carries only in-frame clones and drops some. This sample carries about 200,000 clones, about two fifths of them seen once, and the ten largest clones take 0.48%.

Sequenced material: CD4+ T cells sorted from blood, taken at approximately week 30, from a patient treated with tofacitinib. This receptor was obtained from a human donor with alopecia areata. J is TRBJ1-2 and V is TRBV6-5; D remains ambiguous. The CDR3 spells CASSYPSGGGYTF. The CDR3 DNA sequence: TGTGCCAGCAGTTATCCGTCTGGTGGAGGCTACACCTTC.